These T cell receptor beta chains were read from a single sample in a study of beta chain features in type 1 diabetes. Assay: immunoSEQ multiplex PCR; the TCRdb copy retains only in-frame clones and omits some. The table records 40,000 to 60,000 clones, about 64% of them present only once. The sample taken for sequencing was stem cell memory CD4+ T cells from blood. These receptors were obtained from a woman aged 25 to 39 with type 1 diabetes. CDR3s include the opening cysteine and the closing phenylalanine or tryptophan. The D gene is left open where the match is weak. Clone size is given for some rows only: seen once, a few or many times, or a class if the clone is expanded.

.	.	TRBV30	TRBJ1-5	TGTGCCTGGAGTGGACGGGGTAGCAATCAGCCCCAGCATTTT	CAWSGRGSNQPQHF
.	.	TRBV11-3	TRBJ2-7	TGTGCCAGCAGCCTCCAGGGGCGCCTAGGGCACGAGCAGTACTTC	CASSLQGRLGHEQYF
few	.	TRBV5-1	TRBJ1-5	TGCGCCAGCAGCTCCGTTCCACGGTCGCCCCAGCATTTT	CASSSVPRSPQHF
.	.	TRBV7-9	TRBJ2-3	TGTGCCAGCGAGGAATTGGCCAGCACAGATACGCAGTATTTT	CASEELASTDTQYF
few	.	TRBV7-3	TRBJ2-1	TGTGCCAGCAGCTTAGGCGGGATTTACAATGAGCAGTTCTTC	CASSLGGIYNEQFF
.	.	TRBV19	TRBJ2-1	TGTGCCAGTAGTATCAAGCGAAACAATGAGCAGTTCTTC	CASSIKRNNEQFF
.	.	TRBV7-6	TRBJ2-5	TGTGCCAGCAGCTTCGGACAGATCCAAGAGACCCAGTACTTC	CASSFGQIQETQYF
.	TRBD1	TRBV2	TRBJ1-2	TGTGCCAGCAGTGGACAGGGGAGATCCAGCTACACCTTC	CASSGQGRSSYTF
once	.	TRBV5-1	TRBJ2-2	TGCGCCAGCAGTCCAGTCTCCCCCAGGGTCCCCGGGGAGCTGTTTTTT	CASSPVSPRVPGELFF
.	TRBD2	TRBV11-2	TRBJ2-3	TGTGCCAGCAGCTTAGGTGTGGGACTAGCGGGGGGCACAGATACGCAGTATTTT	CASSLGVGLAGGTDTQYF
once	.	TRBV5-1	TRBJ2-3	TGCGCCAGCAGCTTGGAACAGAGCACAGATACGCAGTATTTT	CASSLEQSTDTQYF
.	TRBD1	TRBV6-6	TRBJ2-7	TGTGCCAGCCGTGTTGGACAGGGAACCTACGAGCAGTACTTC	CASRVGQGTYEQYF
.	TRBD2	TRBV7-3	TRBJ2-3	TGTGCCAGCAGCACTGGACTAGGAGCAGATACGCAGTATTTT	CASSTGLGADTQYF
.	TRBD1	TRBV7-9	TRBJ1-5	TGTGCCAGCAGCTTTTCCGACAGGGGAAATCAGCCCCAGCATTTT	CASSFSDRGNQPQHF
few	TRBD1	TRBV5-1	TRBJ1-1	TGCGCCAGCAGCTCGGGGACAGCCGACACTGAAGCTTTCTTT	CASSSGTADTEAFF
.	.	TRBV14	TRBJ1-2	TGTGCCAGCAGCCAGAGATCCAGGGGCCCGATCTATGGCTACACCTTC	CASSQRSRGPIYGYTF